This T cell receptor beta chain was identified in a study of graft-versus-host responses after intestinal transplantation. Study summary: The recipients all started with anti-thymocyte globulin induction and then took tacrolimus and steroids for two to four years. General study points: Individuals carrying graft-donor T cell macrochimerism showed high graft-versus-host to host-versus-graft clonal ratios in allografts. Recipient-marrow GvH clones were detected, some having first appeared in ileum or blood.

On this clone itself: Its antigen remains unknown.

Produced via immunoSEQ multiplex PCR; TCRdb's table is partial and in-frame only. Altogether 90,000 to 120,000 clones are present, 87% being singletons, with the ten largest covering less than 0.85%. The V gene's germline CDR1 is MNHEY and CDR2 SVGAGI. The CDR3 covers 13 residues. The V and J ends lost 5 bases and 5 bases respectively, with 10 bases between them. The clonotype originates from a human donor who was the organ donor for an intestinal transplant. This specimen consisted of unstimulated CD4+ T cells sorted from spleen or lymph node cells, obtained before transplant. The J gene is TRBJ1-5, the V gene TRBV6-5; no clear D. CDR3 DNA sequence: TGTGCCAGCAGTGTTCTACGGGATCAGCCCCAGCATTTT. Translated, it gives CASSVLRDQPQHF.